This TCR beta chain is drawn from a study of early stage breast cancer tumors. The CDR3 totals 13 residues. Germline V gene sequence: CDR1 SGHNT, CDR2 YENEEA. V dropped 5 bases and J dropped 6 bases, with 14 bases sitting between them. This clone was detected a few times. Antigen: not known. Blood replicates held 0.5 ug DNA, tumor or normal breast approximately 1.5 ug, two each. Only in-frame clones appear in the TCRdb table, and some are missing; sequencing was by immunoSEQ multiplex PCR. This table holds around 30,000 clones, more than 65% found once. Broader study findings: Unsorted bulk genomic DNA sequencing lacked pairing and functional marker data.

Sequenced sample: breast tumor tissue. The rearrangement links TRBV11-3 to TRBJ2-7; no clear D. The sequence was obtained from a person aged 25 to 45 with breast cancer. CDR3 nucleotides: TGTGCCAGCAGCGCCCTTCCTGTATCCGAGCAGTACTTC. Protein sequence: CASSALPVSEQYF.